The table lists the clone carrying this T cell receptor beta chain with a count of one. Its antigen remains unknown. Unsorted bulk tissue of about 17-32 mg yielded co-extracted RNA and DNA. The data belong to a study of tumor-infiltrating lymphocytes in primary liver carcinoma. For the study at large: Participating patients were men and women between 30 and 69 years old. There were roughly 3.65 to 8 million productive TCRbeta reads per sample, a yield similar across tissue types.

V lost 3 bases and J lost 6, with 12 bases in between. This CDR3 comprises 14 residues. In germline, CDR1 is SGHAT, CDR2 FQNNGV. Reverse transcription of around 500 ng total RNA with a constant-region primer produced TCR beta cDNA. What produced the TCR beta libraries was three nested multiplex PCR rounds using slightly modified ARM-PCR. TRBV1-TRBV30 forward primers paired with a C-beta reverse primer were used in the first two PCR rounds, which ran roughly 9 cycles each. TCRdb reprocessed the multiplex PCR reads with MiXCR, giving one entry per CDR3 protein. The sample has approximately 100,000 distinct CDR3 sequences, about 63% seen once. Study outcomes and limitations: The study found a significantly higher top-250-clone fraction in tumors than in blood (p = 0.039). Merely some 8-24% of top clones spanned all five tumor regions.

V and J are TRBV11-2 and TRBJ2-4; TRBD1 or TRBD2 may be the D gene (5 bases each). Sample: liver tumor tissue from sampling region 2. Subset noted: tumor region T2, inferior pole. The receptor was derived from an older woman with primary liver carcinoma and hepatitis B virus infection. CDR3 protein: CASSFVGPRNIQYF. The CDR3 DNA sequence: TGTGCCAGCAGCTTCGTGGGACCGAGAAACATTCAGTACTTC.